In its sample, the clone carrying this T cell receptor beta chain was seen once. The antigen remains undetermined. For CDR3 and TCR beta VDJ profiling, genomic DNA was the template used. MiXCR, applied by TCRdb to the reads, yields one record per CDR3 protein. The sample contains about 180,000 distinct CDR3 sequences, around half of which appear only once. The data were obtained in a study of CD8+CD57+ T cells in acquired aplastic anemia. Across the whole study: Mean DNA quantity obtained from sorted CD4+ and CD8+ cells was about 3.2 ug. Points from the study as a whole: Some 29 shared CD8+ CDR3s appeared highly expressed within patients' immunodominant clones. Controls did not differ significantly from patients in CD8+ Simpson's diversity.

This CDR3 region has 15 residues. Trimming removed 4 bases at V and 2 bases at J, with 12 bases between. Germline lookup yields CDR1 SGDLS and CDR2 YYNGEE. The V and J genes are TRBV9 and TRBJ2-2; D remains ambiguous. This receptor was obtained from a human donor in good health. What was sequenced was sorted CD4+, CD8+, or CD8+CD57+ T cells (not recorded which) from PBMCs. The CDR3 sequence: CASSRSGRNTGELFF. CDR3 sequence (DNA): TGTGCCAGCAGCAGGTCGGGCCGCAACACCGGGGAGCTGTTTTTT.